The subject of this entry is one TCR beta chain. The source of the sample is a study of blood T cell repertoires in COVID-19. Trimming removed 0 bases at V and 4 bases at J, with 10 bases between. The CDR3 consists of 15 residues. Germline V CDR1 and CDR2: SGHRS, YFSETQ. Generated by immunoSEQ multiplex PCR, the TCRdb table keeps only in-frame clones and is missing some. The sample lists about 210,000 clones, about nine tenths occurring once. The TCR was taken from a man younger than 45 in a cohort exposed to, infected with or recovered from COVID-19 (not recorded which). The sample was PBMCs or T cells enriched from blood (not recorded which). The chain couples TRBV5-1 to TRBJ1-4, with D uncertain. The CDR3 DNA reads as TGCGCCAGCAGCTTGGGGGCAGTCAATAATGAAAAACTGTTTTTT. Its translation is CASSLGAVNNEKLFF.